This T cell receptor beta chain derives from a study of radiotherapy plus CTLA-4 blockade in lung cancer. Background on the study: Under 20% of patients responded objectively, and 31% achieved disease control.

V dropped 0 bases and J dropped 2 bases, with 10 bases sitting between them. Per germline, CDR1 LGHNA and CDR2 YSLEER. The CDR3 loop spans 15 amino acids. Study findings and constraints: Among blood TCR repertoires after radiotherapy plus ipilimumab, tumor-derived clones expanded.

Here immunoSEQ multiplex PCR was the method, and the copy in TCRdb shows in-frame clones only, minus some. The table shows about 70,000 clones, with 79% occurring only once. In this sample, this clone turned up once. Its specificity is unknown. Material: peripheral blood, obtained from a patient treated with radiotherapy plus ipilimumab. The origin of this receptor is a human donor with non-small cell lung cancer who had a complete response to radiotherapy plus ipilimumab. V usage is TRBV4-3 and J usage is TRBJ1-2; D remains unclear. This CDR3 reads CASSQDWDPNYGYTF. The CDR3 DNA follows: TGCGCCAGCAGCCAAGATTGGGATCCCAACTATGGCTACACCTTC.